Below, 4 T cell receptor beta chains from the same sample are listed, as sequenced in a study of OX40 agonist ivuxolimab in advanced cancers. The method was immunoSEQ multiplex PCR; TCRdb's version includes in-frame clones alone and lacks a portion of them. The sample consists of roughly 76,000 clones, about nine tenths of them appearing once. Specimen: CD4+ or CD8+ T cells sorted from blood, collected in a trial of the OX40 agonist ivuxolimab. The source of these receptors is an adult with an advanced solid tumor such as melanoma, head and neck, liver or kidney cancer.

This chain uses TRBV7-9 with TRBJ1-2; D might be TRBD1 (5 bases). Per the germline V gene, CDR1 is SEHNR and CDR2 is FQNEAQ (reference sequence). This CDR3 is built from 14 residues. V lost 4 bases to trimming and J lost 6 bases, with 15 bases between them. The CDR3 loop reads CASSSLTGPDGYTF. In DNA, the CDR3 is TGTGCCAGCAGCTCCCTAACAGGCCCAGATGGCTACACCTTC.

In nucleotides, the CDR3 is TGTGCCAGTATGCGGGACGCTGAAGCTTTCTTT. The encoded protein is CASMRDAEAFF. The V gene is TRBV27, the J gene TRBJ1-1; weak D call: TRBD1 (5 bases). Per germline, CDR1 MNHEY and CDR2 SMNVEV (reference sequence). There are 11 residues in the CDR3. Trimming left V 9 bases short and J 6 bases short, with 11 bases between.

This clone has a single count. The CDR3 spells CASRDDNPRGAPRGETQYF. The CDR3 DNA sequence: TGTGCCAGCAGGGATGATAACCCCCGAGGGGCCCCACGAGGAGAGACCCAGTACTTC. The J gene is TRBJ2-5, the V gene TRBV7-9; perhaps D is TRBD1 or TRBD2 (5 bases each). V was shortened by 6 bases and J by 4 bases, with 30 bases between the two germline ends. This CDR3 contains 19 residues. Germline CDR1 reads SEHNR; CDR2 reads FQNEAQ (reference sequence).

The genes are TRBV27 and TRBJ2-1; 10 bases line up with TRBD2. Trimming removed 4 bases from V and 4 bases from J; junction bases left unmatched: 7. Germline-derived CDR1 and CDR2 are MNHEY and SMNVEV (reference sequence). This CDR3 region has 16 residues. CDR3 sequence (DNA): TGTGCCAGCAGTTCCCTAATAGCGGGGGGATACAATGAGCAGTTCTTC. Protein product: CASSSLIAGGYNEQFF.